A single sample is the source of the 5 T cell receptor beta chains below, sequenced in a study of T cell responses to AZD1222 COVID-19 vaccine. The assay was immunoSEQ multiplex PCR, and TCRdb's table has in-frame clones only and misses some. The table records about 94,000 clones, around 84% of them present only once. Sequencing used peripheral blood, obtained 28 days after the second AZD1222 dose. These receptors all come from an adult who received the AZD1222 COVID-19 vaccine.

The V gene is TRBV7-9, the J gene TRBJ2-7; D is unclear. The CDR3 spans 11 residues. CDR1 and CDR2 from the germline V gene are SEHNR and FQNEAQ (reference sequence). The ends were cut back, 5 bases at V and 6 bases at J, with 8 bases in the middle. CDR3 DNA sequence: TGTGCCAGCAGCCTAGAGAGCGAGCAGTACTTC. The encoded protein is CASSLESEQYF.

This clone occurred a few times. V gene TRBV9 combines with J gene TRBJ2-3; D tentatively fits TRBD1 or TRBD2 (6 bases each). The V and J ends lost 7 bases and 0 bases respectively, with 9 bases between them. The CDR3 contains 13 residues. Germline lookup yields CDR1 SGDLS and CDR2 YYNGEE. In DNA form, the CDR3 reads TGTGCCAGCGAGGGGGGAAGCACAGATACGCAGTATTTT. Amino acid sequence: CASEGGSTDTQYF.

V gene TRBV6-1 combines with J gene TRBJ1-3, with D unresolved. The CDR3 runs 13 residues. The V end lost 1 base, the J end lost 3 bases, and 4 bases lay between the germline ends. The germline gives CDR1 MNHNS, CDR2 SASEGT. The CDR3 nucleotides read TGTGCCAGCAGTGAAGAAGGTGGAAACACCATATATTTT. This encodes CASSEEGGNTIYF.

A remark on this clone: At one end the junction does not follow the germline gene, possibly because of a read error. CDR3 DNA sequence: TGCAGCGTGGAAGGGTCAGATACGCAGTATTTT. Its translation is CSVEGSDTQYF. V is TRBV29-1 and J is TRBJ2-3; D gene uncertain. This CDR3 region has 11 residues. CDR1 and CDR2 from the germline V gene are SQVTM and ANQGSEA.

The chain joins TRBV21-1 to TRBJ2-3; the table's D gene call, TRBD2, was not cross checked with the DNA. TRBV21-1 has pseudogene status. The CDR3 sequence is 15 residues long. CDR3 region: CASTLLAGRTDTQYF. The CDR3 region has the DNA TGTGCCAGCACCCTACTAGCGGGGCGCACAGATACGCAGTATTTT.